The clone carrying this T cell receptor (beta chain) was detected only a few times. Its specificity is unknown. A second PCR, run for roughly 7 to 11 cycles, used a sample-barcoded 5' primer plus a J-beta primer mix. From the 5' RACE reads, TCRdb called clonotypes with MiXCR, one entry per CDR3 protein. Among some 1.4 million distinct CDR3 sequences listed, 42% were seen once. This specimen comes from a study of blood T cells in healthy people across ages. Study background: For every two T cells, template switching captured about one barcoded beta molecule.

Donor samples were obtained from healthy Caucasian individuals from Russia, aged about 6 to 95. Germline CDR1 and CDR2: WSHSY and SAAADI. This CDR3 spans 17 amino acids. Trimming took 2 bases from V and 11 from J; bases not matched to a gene: 19. Regarding the study as a whole: Among long-lived donors, naive CD4+ cells were more numerous and diversity higher than in aged donors.

This receptor was obtained from a young woman in good health. What was sequenced was blood. The genes are TRBV10-2 and TRBJ2-5; 8 bases fit TRBD1. CDR3 DNA sequence: TGCGCCAGCAGTGAGCCCTCCGGGGACAGGTTCCAGTTTGTGCAGTACTTC. As protein: CASSEPSGDRFQFVQYF.